A selection of T cell receptor beta chains follows, all from one sample in a study of cytotoxic CD8 clonotypes in ibrutinib-treated CLL. Produced via immunoSEQ multiplex PCR; TCRdb's table is partial and in-frame only. The profile shows 110,000 to 150,000 clones, about 75% of them singletons. This specimen was PBMCs, taken after 24 months of ibrutinib treatment. The source of these receptors is a human donor with chronic lymphocytic leukemia. Each CDR3 is given with its conserved first and last residue. Each record gives: D gene, J gene, clone size, V gene, CDR3 protein, CDR3 DNA. D genes are given only for firm matches. Size tells how often a clone was seen (once, few, many) or the class of an expanded clone, and some rows leave it out.

D: TRBD1; J: TRBJ1-2; size: NA; V: TRBV10-3; CDR3: CAISEWQGDGYTF; DNA: TGTGCCATCAGTGAGTGGCAGGGGGATGGCTACACCTTC
D: NA; J: TRBJ2-7; size: NA; V: TRBV28; CDR3: CASSLFGRNEQYF; DNA: TGTGCCAGCAGTTTATTCGGGAGAAACGAGCAGTACTTC
D: TRBD1; J: TRBJ2-7; size: NA; V: TRBV28; CDR3: CASSTGTGGRYEQYF; DNA: TGTGCCAGCAGTACCGGGACAGGGGGCAGATACGAGCAGTACTTC
D: NA; J: TRBJ2-3; size: NA; V: TRBV5-1; CDR3: CASGRGVDTQYF; DNA: TGCGCCAGCGGACGTGGGGTGGATACGCAGTATTTT
D: NA; J: TRBJ2-7; size: NA; V: TRBV7-2; CDR3: CASSLEFRYEQYF; DNA: TGTGCCAGCAGCTTAGAGTTCCGCTACGAGCAGTACTTC
D: NA; J: TRBJ2-5; size: NA; V: TRBV18; CDR3: CASSSEETQYF; DNA: TGTGCCAGCTCGTCCGAAGAGACCCAGTACTTC
D: NA; J: TRBJ2-2; size: NA; V: TRBV11-3; CDR3: CASSPGTTNTGELFF; DNA: TGTGCCAGCAGCCCTGGGACGACCAACACCGGGGAGCTGTTTTTT
D: TRBD1; J: TRBJ1-6; size: few; V: TRBV25-1; CDR3: CASSSRDSDHSPLHF; DNA: TGTGCCAGCAGTTCTCGGGACAGTGACCATTCACCCCTCCACTTT
D: NA; J: TRBJ2-5; size: NA; V: TRBV27; CDR3: CASSPGDQRPQYF; DNA: TGTGCCAGCAGCCCGGGGGACCAACGACCCCAGTACTTC
D: NA; J: TRBJ2-2; size: NA; V: TRBV19; CDR3: CASSMQENTGELFF; DNA: TGTGCCAGTAGTATGCAGGAGAACACCGGGGAGCTGTTTTTT
D: NA; J: TRBJ2-1; size: NA; V: TRBV28; CDR3: CASSPPWDNEQFF; DNA: TGTGCCAGCAGTCCCCCATGGGACAATGAGCAGTTCTTC
D: NA; J: TRBJ1-2; size: NA; V: TRBV15; CDR3: CATSRDLGEGNGYTF; DNA: TGTGCCACCAGCAGAGATTTGGGGGAGGGTAATGGCTACACCTTC